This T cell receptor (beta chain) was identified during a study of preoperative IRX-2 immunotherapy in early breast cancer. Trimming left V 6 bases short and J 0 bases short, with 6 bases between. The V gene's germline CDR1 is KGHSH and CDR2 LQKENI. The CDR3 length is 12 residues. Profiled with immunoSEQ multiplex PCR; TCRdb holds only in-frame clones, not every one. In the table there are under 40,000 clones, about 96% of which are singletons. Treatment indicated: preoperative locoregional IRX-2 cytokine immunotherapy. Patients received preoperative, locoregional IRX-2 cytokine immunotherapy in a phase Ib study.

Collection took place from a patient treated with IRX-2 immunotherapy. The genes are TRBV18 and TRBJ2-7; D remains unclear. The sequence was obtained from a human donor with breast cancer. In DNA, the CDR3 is TGTGCCAGCTCGGCAAGCTCCTACGAGCAGTACTTC. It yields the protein CASSASSYEQYF.